A selection of T cell receptor beta chains follows, all from one sample in a study of OX40 agonist ivuxolimab in advanced cancers. Clones were sequenced by immunoSEQ multiplex PCR, and TCRdb holds only the in-frame ones, with some missing. The sample records under 80,000 clones, almost 85% being singletons. The source material was CD4+ or CD8+ T cells sorted from blood, sampled in a trial of the OX40 agonist ivuxolimab. The receptors were gathered from an adult with an advanced solid tumor such as melanoma, head and neck, liver or kidney cancer. Both conserved end residues are part of each CDR3. D genes are given only for firm matches. Expanded clones are given a class, and other clones once, few, many or no size at all.

J gene,D gene,clone size,CDR3 length,V gene,CDR3 protein,CDR3 DNA
TRBJ1-1,TRBD1,.,16,TRBV6-7,CASSSDRDHMNTEAFF,TGTGCCAGCAGTTCGGACAGGGACCACATGAACACTGAAGCTTTCTTT
TRBJ2-7,.,once,11,TRBV18,CASSLGYEQYF,TGTGCCAGCTCACTGGGTTACGAGCAGTACTTC
TRBJ2-2,.,.,15,TRBV11-2,CASSLSDSHTGELFF,TGTGCCAGCAGCTTATCTGACAGTCACACCGGGGAGCTGTTTTTT
TRBJ2-7,.,.,13,TRBV5-1,CASSLDVGGGQYF,TGCGCCAGCAGCTTGGATGTCGGCGGCGGGCAGTACTTC
TRBJ2-2,.,.,16,TRBV4-3,CASSQESAGDTGELFF,TGCGCCAGCAGCCAAGAATCGGCAGGGGACACCGGGGAGCTGTTTTTT
TRBJ2-3,TRBD1,.,14,TRBV4-2,CASSRQGAADTQYF,TGTGCCAGCAGCCGGCAGGGGGCCGCAGATACGCAGTATTTT
TRBJ1-3,.,.,12,TRBV6-4,CATGFLRNTIYF,TGTGCCACTGGGTTCCTTCGAAACACCATATATTTT
TRBJ2-3,TRBD1,.,15,TRBV6-5,CASSTQGVSTDTQYF,TGTGCCAGCAGTACACAGGGGGTTAGCACAGATACGCAGTATTTT
TRBJ2-4,.,few,14,TRBV5-8,CASSFRVGKNIQYF,TGTGCCAGCAGCTTTAGAGTAGGCAAAAACATTCAGTACTTC
TRBJ1-2,TRBD1,.,14,TRBV28,CATAKYRGNYGYTF,TGTGCCACCGCCAAGTACAGGGGTAACTATGGCTACACCTTC
TRBJ1-3,.,.,15,TRBV4-2,CASSQDGYSGNTIYF,TGTGCCAGCAGCCAGGACGGCTACTCTGGAAACACCATATATTTT
TRBJ1-2,TRBD1,once,11,TRBV19,CASTDRLGYTF,TGTGCCAGTACGGACAGGCTTGGCTACACCTTC
TRBJ2-5,TRBD2,.,16,TRBV15,CATSRLAGGPGETQYF,TGTGCCACCAGCAGACTAGCGGGAGGGCCGGGGGAGACCCAGTACTTC
TRBJ1-6,.,.,14,TRBV6-6,CASSLDEGNSPLHF,TGTGCCAGCAGTTTGGACGAAGGAAATTCACCCCTCCACTTT
TRBJ2-5,.,.,14,TRBV7-2,CASSPPGRVETQYF,TGTGCCAGCTCCCCCCCTGGTAGGGTAGAGACCCAGTACTTC
TRBJ2-3,TRBD2,.,16,TRBV4-1,CASSLGLAASTDTQYF,TGCGCCAGCAGCCTCGGACTAGCGGCTAGCACAGATACGCAGTATTTT
TRBJ2-2,.,.,14,TRBV7-2,CASRVEMLGGELFF,TGTGCCAGCAGAGTAGAGATGCTGGGCGGGGAGCTGTTTTTT
TRBJ2-3,.,once,14,TRBV2,CASSVQENTDTQYF,TGTGCCAGCAGTGTCCAGGAGAACACAGATACGCAGTATTTT
TRBJ1-6,.,.,14,TRBV19,CASSRGTEDSPLHF,TGTGCCAGTAGCCGCGGGACGGAGGATTCACCCCTCCACTTT
TRBJ1-1,.,.,14,TRBV28,CASSFSEMNTEAFF,TGTGCCAGCAGTTTCTCAGAGATGAACACTGAAGCTTTCTTT
TRBJ2-5,TRBD2,.,16,TRBV7-2,CASSLGFLAAEETQYF,TGTGCCAGCAGCTTAGGGTTTCTAGCGGCCGAAGAGACCCAGTACTTC
TRBJ2-5,.,few,15,TRBV19,CASSIGRLGSETQYF,TGTGCCAGTAGTATAGGGAGACTAGGGTCGGAGACCCAGTACTTC
TRBJ1-2,.,.,14,TRBV11-2,CASSPLTANYGYTF,TGTGCCAGCAGCCCCCTTACAGCGAACTATGGCTACACCTTC
TRBJ1-4,.,.,13,TRBV7-9,CASTEAGREKLFF,TGTGCCAGCACCGAAGCGGGGCGTGAAAAACTGTTTTTT
TRBJ2-1,.,.,16,TRBV7-6,CASSPAGGKVANEQFF,TGTGCCAGCAGCCCAGCCGGGGGAAAGGTGGCCAATGAGCAGTTCTTC
TRBJ2-2,.,.,12,TRBV10-3,CAVRNTAGELFF,TGTGCCGTACGCAATACCGCCGGGGAGCTGTTTTTT
TRBJ2-7,.,.,13,TRBV7-9,CASSFSSGPEQYF,TGTGCCAGCAGCTTTTCCTCGGGGCCCGAGCAGTACTTC
TRBJ2-5,.,.,14,TRBV18,CASSPGGAQETQYF,TGTGCCAGCTCCCCGGGCGGGGCACAAGAGACCCAGTACTTC
TRBJ1-4,.,.,16,TRBV5-1,CASSVGLGGSNEKLFF,TGCGCCAGCAGCGTGGGGTTAGGTGGGTCTAATGAAAAACTGTTTTTT
TRBJ1-4,.,.,15,TRBV4-1,CASSQEAGTYEKLFF,TGCGCCAGCAGCCAAGAGGCAGGGACATATGAAAAACTGTTTTTT
TRBJ2-3,TRBD2,few,18,TRBV7-6,CASSLRTSGRRSTDTQYF,TGTGCCAGCAGCTTAAGGACTAGCGGGCGTCGTAGCACAGATACGCAGTATTTT
TRBJ2-7,.,.,14,TRBV28,CASSRARSSYEQYF,TGTGCCAGCAGTCGAGCTAGGAGCTCCTACGAGCAGTACTTC
TRBJ1-1,TRBD1,.,16,TRBV7-9,CASSLARQGAITEAFF,TGTGCCAGCAGCTTAGCGAGGCAGGGGGCGATAACTGAAGCTTTCTTT
TRBJ1-6,.,few,15,TRBV6-6,CASSPNGGGNSPLHF,TGTGCCAGCAGTCCTAATGGTGGGGGGAATTCACCCCTCCACTTT
TRBJ1-6,TRBD1,few,15,TRBV5-1,CASSRTGDRGSPLHF,TGCGCCAGCAGCCGAACTGGGGACAGAGGGTCACCCCTCCACTTT
TRBJ2-7,.,.,16,TRBV5-1,CASSLGPGDPSYEQYF,TGCGCCAGCAGCTTGGGTCCCGGGGACCCCTCCTACGAGCAGTACTTC
TRBJ2-4,.,.,15,TRBV7-9,CASSLGQAAKNIQYF,TGTGCCAGCAGCTTAGGTCAGGCAGCCAAAAACATTCAGTACTTC
TRBJ2-7,.,.,11,TRBV6-5,CASSYALEQYF,TGTGCCAGCAGTTACGCCCTCGAGCAGTACTTC
TRBJ2-5,.,once,13,TRBV4-1,CASSLGVQETQYF,TGCGCCAGCAGCCTTGGGGTGCAAGAGACCCAGTACTTC
TRBJ2-7,.,.,12,TRBV29-1,CSVGGGSYEQYF,TGCAGCGTTGGTGGCGGATCCTACGAGCAGTACTTC
TRBJ2-7,.,.,13,TRBV7-2,CASSLLKGSEQYF,TGTGCCAGCAGCTTATTAAAGGGGAGCGAGCAGTACTTC